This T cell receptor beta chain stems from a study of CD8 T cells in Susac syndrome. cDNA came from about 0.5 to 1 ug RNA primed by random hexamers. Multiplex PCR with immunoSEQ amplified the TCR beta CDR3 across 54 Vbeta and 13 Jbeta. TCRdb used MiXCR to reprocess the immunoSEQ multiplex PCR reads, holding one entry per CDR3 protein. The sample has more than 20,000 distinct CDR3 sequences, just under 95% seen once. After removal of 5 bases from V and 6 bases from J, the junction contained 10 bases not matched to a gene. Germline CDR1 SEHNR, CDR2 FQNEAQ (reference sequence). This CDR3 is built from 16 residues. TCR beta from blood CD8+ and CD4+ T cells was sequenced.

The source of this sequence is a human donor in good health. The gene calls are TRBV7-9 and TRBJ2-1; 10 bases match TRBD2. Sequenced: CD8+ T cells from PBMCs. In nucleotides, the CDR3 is TGTGCCAGCAGCCCCCCAGCTAGCGGGGGTCCCAATGAGCAGTTCTTC. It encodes CASSPPASGGPNEQFF.